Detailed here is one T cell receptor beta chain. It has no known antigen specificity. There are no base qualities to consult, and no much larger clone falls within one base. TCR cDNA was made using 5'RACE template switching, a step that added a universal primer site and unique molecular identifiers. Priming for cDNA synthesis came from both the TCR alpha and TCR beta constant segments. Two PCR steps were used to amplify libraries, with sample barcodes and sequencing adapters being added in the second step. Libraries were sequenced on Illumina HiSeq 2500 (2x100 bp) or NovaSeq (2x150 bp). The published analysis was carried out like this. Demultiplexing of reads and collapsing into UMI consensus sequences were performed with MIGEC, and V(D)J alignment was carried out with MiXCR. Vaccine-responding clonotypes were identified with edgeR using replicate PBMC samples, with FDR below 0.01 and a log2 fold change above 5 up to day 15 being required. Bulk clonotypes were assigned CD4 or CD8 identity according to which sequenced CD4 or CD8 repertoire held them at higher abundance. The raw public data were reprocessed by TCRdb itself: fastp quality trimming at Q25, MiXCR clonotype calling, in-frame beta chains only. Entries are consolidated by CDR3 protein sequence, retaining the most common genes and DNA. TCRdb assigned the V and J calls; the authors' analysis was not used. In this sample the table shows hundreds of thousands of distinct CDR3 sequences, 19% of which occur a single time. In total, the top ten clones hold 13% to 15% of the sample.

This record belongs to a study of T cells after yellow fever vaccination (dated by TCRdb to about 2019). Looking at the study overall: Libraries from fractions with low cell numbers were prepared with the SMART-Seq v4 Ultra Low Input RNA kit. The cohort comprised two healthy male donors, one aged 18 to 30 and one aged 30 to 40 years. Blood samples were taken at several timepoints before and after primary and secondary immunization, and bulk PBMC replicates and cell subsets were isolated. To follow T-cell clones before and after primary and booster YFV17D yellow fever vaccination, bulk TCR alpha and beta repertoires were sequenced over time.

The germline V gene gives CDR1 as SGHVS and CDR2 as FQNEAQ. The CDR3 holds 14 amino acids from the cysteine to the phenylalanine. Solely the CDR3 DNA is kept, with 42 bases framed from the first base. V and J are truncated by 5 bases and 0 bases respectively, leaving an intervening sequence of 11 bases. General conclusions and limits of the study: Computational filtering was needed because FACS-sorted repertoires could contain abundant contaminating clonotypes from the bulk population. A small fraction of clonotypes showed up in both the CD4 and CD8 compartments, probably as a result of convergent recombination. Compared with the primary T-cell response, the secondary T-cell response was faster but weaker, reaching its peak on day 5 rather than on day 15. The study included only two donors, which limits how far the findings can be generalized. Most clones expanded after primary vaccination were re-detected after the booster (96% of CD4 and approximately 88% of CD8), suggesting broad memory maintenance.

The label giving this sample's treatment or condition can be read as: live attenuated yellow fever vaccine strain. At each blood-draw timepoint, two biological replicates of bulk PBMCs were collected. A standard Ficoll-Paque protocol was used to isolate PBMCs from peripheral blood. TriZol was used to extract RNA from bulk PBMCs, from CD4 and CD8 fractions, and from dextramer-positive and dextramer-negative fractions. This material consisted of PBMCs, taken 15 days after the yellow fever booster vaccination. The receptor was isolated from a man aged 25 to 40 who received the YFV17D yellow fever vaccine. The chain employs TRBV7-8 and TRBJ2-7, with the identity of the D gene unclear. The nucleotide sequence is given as TGTGCCAGCAGCCTAACAGACTTCTCCTACGAGCAGTACTTC. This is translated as CASSLTDFSYEQYF.